This paragraph covers one T cell receptor beta chain sequence. Antigen specificity is unknown. This specimen belongs to a study of T cell repertoires in cytomegalovirus infection. Study conclusions and caveats: It was HLA-C-restricted CMV-specific TCR beta clonotypes that dominated the response ex vivo.

TCRdb re-analysed the reads in MiXCR, keeping a single row per CDR3 protein. The sample carries roughly 730,000 distinct CDR3 sequences, about 30% recorded once. Per the germline V gene, CDR1 is SGHTA and CDR2 is FQGNSA. The CDR3 runs to 15 residues. V was clipped by 5 bases and J by 1 base, with 14 bases between them. The material sequenced was cultured PBMCs, taken from culture after CMV antigen stimulation. The TCR originated in a human donor in good health (CMV status not recorded). Some clones in this sample may be carry-over from other donors' samples. The chain links TRBV7-2 to TRBJ2-5, with D possibly being TRBD1 (5 bases). The CDR3 DNA reads TGTGCCAGCAGCCCTTCACAGGCTACCCAAGAGACCCAGTACTTC. This translates into CASSPSQATQETQYF.